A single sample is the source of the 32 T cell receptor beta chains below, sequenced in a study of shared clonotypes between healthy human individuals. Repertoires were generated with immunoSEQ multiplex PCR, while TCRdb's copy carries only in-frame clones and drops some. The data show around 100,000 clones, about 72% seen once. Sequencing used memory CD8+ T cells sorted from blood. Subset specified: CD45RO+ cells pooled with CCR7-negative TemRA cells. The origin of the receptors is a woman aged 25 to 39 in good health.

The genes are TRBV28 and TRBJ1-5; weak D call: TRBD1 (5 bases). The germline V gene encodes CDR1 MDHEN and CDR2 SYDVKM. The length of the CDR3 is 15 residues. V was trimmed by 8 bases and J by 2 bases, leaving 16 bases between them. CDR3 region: CASGTSTARNQPQHF. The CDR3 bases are TGTGCCAGCGGGACCTCGACGGCCCGCAATCAGCCCCAGCATTTT.

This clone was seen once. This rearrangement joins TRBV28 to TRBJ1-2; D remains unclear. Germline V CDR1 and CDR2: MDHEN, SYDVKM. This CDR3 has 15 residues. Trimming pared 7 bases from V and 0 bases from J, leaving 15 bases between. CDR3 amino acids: CASIPQGSTNYGYTF. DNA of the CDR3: TGTGCCAGCATTCCCCAAGGATCCACTAACTATGGCTACACCTTC.

The DNA of the CDR3 is TGTGCCACCAGCAGAGATCGTTTAGCGGGAGTCACCGGGGAGCTGTTTTTT. This gives the protein CATSRDRLAGVTGELFF. V usage is TRBV15 and J usage is TRBJ2-2; 9 nucleotides line up with TRBD2. V lost 0 bases, J lost 4 bases, and 6 bases stayed unmatched. Germline values: CDR1 LNHNV, CDR2 YYDKDF (reference sequence). The length of the CDR3 is 17 residues. The full variable domain, in which reference TRBV15 and TRBJ2-2 provide the parts outside the CDR3, is DAMVIQNPRYQVTQFGKPVTLSCSQTLNHNVMYWYQQKSSQAPKLLFHYYDKDFNNEADTPDNFQSRRPNTSFCFLDIRSPGLGDTAMYLCATSRDRLAGVTGELFFGEGSRLTVL.

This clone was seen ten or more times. In DNA, the CDR3 is TGTGCCAGCACCCCGGCGGGGGGCAAACGAGCTGAAGCTTTCTTT. Translating it yields CASTPAGGKRAEAFF. The genes are TRBV28 and TRBJ1-1, with D tentatively TRBD1 (6 bases). Germline values: CDR1 MDHEN, CDR2 SYDVKM. V lost 7 bases, J lost 6 bases, and 21 bases lay in between. The CDR3 contains 15 residues.

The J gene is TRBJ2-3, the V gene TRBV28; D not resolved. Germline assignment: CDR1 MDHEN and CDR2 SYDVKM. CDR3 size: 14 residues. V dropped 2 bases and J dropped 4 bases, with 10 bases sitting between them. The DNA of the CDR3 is TGTGCCAGCAGTTTAATAGACTCCGCAGATACGCAGTATTTT. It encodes CASSLIDSADTQYF.

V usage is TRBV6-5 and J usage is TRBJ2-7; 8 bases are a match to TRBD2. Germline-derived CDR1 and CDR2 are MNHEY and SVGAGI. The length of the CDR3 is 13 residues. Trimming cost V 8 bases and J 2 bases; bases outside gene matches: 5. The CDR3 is CASGVAGTYEQYF. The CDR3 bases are TGTGCCAGCGGGGTAGCGGGAACCTACGAGCAGTACTTC.

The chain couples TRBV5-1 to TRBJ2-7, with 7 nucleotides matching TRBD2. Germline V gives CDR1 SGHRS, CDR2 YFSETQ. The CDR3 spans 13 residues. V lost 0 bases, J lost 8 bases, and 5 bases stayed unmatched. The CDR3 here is CASSLAGEGKQYF. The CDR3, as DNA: TGCGCCAGCAGCTTGGCCGGGGAGGGGAAGCAGTACTTC.

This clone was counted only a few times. In nucleotides, the CDR3 is TGTGCCAGCAGTGAACGTTGGGGACAGGGAGCCTACGAGCAGTACTTC. Residues: CASSERWGQGAYEQYF. This chain connects TRBV2 to TRBJ2-7; 9 positions match TRBD1. V was pared by 2 bases and J by 2 bases, with 7 bases of the junction left unmatched. The CDR3 is 16 residues long. Germline CDR1 and CDR2: SNHLY and FYNNEI.

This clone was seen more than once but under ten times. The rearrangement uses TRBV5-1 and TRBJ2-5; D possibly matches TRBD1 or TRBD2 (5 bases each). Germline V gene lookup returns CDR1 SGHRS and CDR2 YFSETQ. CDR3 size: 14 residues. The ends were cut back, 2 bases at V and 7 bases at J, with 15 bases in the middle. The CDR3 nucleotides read TGCGCCAGCAGCTTAGGGACGGAGACCGGGACCCAGTACTTC. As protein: CASSLGTETGTQYF.

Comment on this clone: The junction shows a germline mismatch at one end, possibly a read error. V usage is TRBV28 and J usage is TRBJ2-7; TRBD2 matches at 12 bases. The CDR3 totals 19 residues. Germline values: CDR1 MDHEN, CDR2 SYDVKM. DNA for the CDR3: TGTGCCAGCAACCCGTCGCTAGCGGGAGGGTTTTCCCTCTCTTACGAGCACTACTTC. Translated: CASNPSLAGGFSLSYEHYF.

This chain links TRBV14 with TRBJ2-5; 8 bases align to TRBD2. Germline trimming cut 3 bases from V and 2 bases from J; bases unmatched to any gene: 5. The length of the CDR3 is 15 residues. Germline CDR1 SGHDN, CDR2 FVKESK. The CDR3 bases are TGTGCCAGCAGCCACGGACTAGCTGTTCAAGAGACCCAGTACTTC. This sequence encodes CASSHGLAVQETQYF.

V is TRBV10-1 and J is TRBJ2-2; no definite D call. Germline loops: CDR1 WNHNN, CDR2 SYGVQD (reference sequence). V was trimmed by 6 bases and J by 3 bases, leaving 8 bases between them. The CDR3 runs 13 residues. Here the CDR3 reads CASRLDYTGELFF. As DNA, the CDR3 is TGCGCCAGCAGACTCGACTACACCGGGGAGCTGTTTTTT.

CDR3 bases: TGTGCCAGCAGCTTGGCCAAGCGGGAGAGGGTAGAGACCCAGTACTTC. Its protein product is CASSLAKRERVETQYF. This chain links TRBV5-4 with TRBJ2-5, with 8 positions matching TRBD2. V was clipped by 0 bases and J by 4 bases; unmatched bases: 8. The CDR3 contains 16 residues. Per the germline V gene, CDR1 is SGHNT and CDR2 is YYREEE (reference sequence).

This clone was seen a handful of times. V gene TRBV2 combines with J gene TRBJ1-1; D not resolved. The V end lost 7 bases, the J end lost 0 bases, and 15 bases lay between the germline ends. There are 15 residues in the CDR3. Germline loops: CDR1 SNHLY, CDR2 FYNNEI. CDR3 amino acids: CASTSDRYLNTEAFF. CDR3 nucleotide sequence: TGTGCCAGCACATCGGACCGCTATTTGAACACTGAAGCTTTCTTT. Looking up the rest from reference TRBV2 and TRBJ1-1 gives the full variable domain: EPEVTQTPSHQVTQMGQEVILRCVPISNHLYFYWYRQILGQKVEFLVSFYNNEISEKSEIFDDQFSVERPDGSNFTLKIRSTKLEDSAMYFCASTSDRYLNTEAFFGQGTRLTVV.

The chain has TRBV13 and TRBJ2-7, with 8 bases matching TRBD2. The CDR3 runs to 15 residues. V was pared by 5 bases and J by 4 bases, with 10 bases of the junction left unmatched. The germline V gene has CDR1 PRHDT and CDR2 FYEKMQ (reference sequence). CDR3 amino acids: CASSHQREFLYEQYF. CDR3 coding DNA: TGTGCCAGCAGCCACCAGCGGGAGTTCCTATACGAGCAGTACTTC.

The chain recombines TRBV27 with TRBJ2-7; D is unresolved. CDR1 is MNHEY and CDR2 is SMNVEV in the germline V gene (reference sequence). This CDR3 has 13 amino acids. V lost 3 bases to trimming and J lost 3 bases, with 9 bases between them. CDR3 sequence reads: CASSFGGSYEQYF. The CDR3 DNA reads TGTGCCAGCAGTTTCGGTGGAAGCTACGAGCAGTACTTC.

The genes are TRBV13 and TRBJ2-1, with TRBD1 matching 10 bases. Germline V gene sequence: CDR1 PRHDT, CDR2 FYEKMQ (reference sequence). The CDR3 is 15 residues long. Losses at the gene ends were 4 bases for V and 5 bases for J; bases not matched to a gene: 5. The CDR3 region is CASSCRDRGNNEQFF. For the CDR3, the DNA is TGTGCCAGCAGCTGCCGGGACAGGGGTAACAATGAGCAGTTCTTC.

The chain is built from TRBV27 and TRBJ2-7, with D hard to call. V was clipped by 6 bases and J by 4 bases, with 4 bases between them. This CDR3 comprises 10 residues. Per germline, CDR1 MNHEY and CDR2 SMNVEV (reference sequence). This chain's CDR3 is CASSLYEQYF. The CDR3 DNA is TGTGCCAGCAGCCTTTACGAGCAGTACTTC.

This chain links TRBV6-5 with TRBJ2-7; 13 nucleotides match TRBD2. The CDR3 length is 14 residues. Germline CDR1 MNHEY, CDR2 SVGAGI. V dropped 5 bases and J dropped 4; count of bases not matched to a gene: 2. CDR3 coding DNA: TGTGCCAGCAGTGCGGGACTAGCGGGATACGAGCAGTACTTC. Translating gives CASSAGLAGYEQYF.

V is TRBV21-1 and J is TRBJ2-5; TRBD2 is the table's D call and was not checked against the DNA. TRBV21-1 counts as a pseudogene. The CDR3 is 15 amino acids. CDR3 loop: CASSKGGTNQETQYF. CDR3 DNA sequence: TGTGCCAGCAGCAAAGGCGGGACTAACCAAGAGACCCAGTACTTC.

The CDR3, as DNA: TGTGCCAGCCGGTATGGCTATGGCTACACCTTC. As protein: CASRYGYGYTF. The V and J genes are TRBV28 and TRBJ1-2; D unresolved. The CDR3 spans 11 residues. Trimming left V 8 bases short and J 4 bases short, with 8 bases between. CDR1 and CDR2 (germline): MDHEN, SYDVKM.

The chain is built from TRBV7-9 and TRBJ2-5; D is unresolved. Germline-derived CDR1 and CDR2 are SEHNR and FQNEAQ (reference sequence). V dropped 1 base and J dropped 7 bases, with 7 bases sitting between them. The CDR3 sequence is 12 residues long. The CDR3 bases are TGTGCCAGCAGCTTAGGAATATGGACCCAGTACTTC. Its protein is CASSLGIWTQYF.

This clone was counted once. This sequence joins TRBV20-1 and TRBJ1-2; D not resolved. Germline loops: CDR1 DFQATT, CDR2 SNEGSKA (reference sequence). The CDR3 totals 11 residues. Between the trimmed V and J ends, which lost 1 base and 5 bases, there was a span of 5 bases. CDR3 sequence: CSARVGYGYTF. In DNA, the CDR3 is TGCAGTGCTAGAGTCGGGTATGGCTACACCTTC.

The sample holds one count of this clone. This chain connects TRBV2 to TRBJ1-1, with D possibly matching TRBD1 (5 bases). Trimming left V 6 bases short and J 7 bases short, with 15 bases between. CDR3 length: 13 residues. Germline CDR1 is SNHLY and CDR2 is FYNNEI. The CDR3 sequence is CASRMGTELEAFF. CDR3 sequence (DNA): TGTGCCAGCAGGATGGGGACGGAGCTTGAAGCTTTCTTT.

In DNA, the CDR3 is TGTGCCACCAGCAGAGATCAGCGGAACAATGAGCAGTTCTTC. Translating it yields CATSRDQRNNEQFF. This chain links TRBV15 with TRBJ2-1; D may be TRBD2 (5 bases). The germline V gene encodes CDR1 LNHNV and CDR2 YYDKDF (reference sequence). The CDR3 has 14 amino acids. The V end lost 0 bases, the J end lost 5 bases, and 8 bases lay between the germline ends.

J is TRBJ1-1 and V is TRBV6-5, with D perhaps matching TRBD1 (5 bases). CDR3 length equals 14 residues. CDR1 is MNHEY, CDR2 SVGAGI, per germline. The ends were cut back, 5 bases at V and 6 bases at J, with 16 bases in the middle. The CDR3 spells CASSPPGGRAEAFF. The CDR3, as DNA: TGTGCCAGCAGTCCCCCGGGGGGGAGGGCTGAAGCTTTCTTT.

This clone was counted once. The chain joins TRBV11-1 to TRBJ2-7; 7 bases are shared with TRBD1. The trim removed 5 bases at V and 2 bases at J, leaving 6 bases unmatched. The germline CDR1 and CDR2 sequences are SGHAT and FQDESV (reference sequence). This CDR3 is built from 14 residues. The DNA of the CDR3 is TGTGCCAGCAGCCAGACAGGGTACCCCTACGAGCAGTACTTC. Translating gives CASSQTGYPYEQYF.

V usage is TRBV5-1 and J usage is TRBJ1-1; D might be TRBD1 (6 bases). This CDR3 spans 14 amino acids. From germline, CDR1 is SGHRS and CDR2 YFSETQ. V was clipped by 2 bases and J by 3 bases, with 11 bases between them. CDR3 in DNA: TGCGCCAGCAGCTTCAGGGGTTTGGACACTGAAGCTTTCTTT. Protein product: CASSFRGLDTEAFF.

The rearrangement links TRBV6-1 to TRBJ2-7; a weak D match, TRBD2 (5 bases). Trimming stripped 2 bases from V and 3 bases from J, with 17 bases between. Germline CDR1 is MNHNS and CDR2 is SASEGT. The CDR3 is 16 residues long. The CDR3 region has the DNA TGTGCCAGCAGTGAACTAATGGTCGGGGAGCTCTACGAGCAGTACTTC. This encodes CASSELMVGELYEQYF.

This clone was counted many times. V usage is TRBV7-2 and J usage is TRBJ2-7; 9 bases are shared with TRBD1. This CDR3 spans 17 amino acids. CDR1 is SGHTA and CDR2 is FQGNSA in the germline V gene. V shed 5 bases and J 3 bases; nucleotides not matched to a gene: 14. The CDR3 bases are TGTGCCAGCAGCACCCGGTGGACAGGGGCAGGAGTCTACGAGCAGTACTTC. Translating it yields CASSTRWTGAGVYEQYF. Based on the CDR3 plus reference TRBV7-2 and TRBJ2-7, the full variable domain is GAGVSQSPSNKVTEKGKDVELRCDPISGHTALYWYRQSLGQGLEFLIYFQGNSAPDKSGLPSDRFSAERTGGSVSTLTIQRTQQEDSAVYLCASSTRWTGAGVYEQYFGPGTRLTVT.

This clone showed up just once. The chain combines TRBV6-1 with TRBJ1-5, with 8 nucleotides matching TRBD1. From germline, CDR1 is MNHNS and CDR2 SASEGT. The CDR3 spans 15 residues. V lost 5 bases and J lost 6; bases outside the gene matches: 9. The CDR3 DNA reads TGTGCCAGCAGTTCCGGGTGGACAGGGTCTCAGCCCCAGCATTTT. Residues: CASSSGWTGSQPQHF.

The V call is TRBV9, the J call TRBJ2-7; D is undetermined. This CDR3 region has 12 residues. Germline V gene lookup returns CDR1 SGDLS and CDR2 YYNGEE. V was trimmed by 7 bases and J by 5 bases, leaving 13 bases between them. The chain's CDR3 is CASLRLRDEQYF. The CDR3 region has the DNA TGTGCCAGCTTGCGTCTCCGGGACGAGCAGTACTTC.